This entry is about one T cell receptor beta chain. The data are from a study of T cells in Graves' hyperthyroidism and ophthalmopathy. The investigators amplified TCR beta CDR3 regions from RNA transcripts. The HTBI primer set drove a first-round RT-PCR of the TCR CDR3. TCRdb ran MiXCR on the multiplex PCR reads and lists one entry per CDR3 protein. Of around 290,000 distinct CDR3 sequences listed, roughly 13% are singletons. Trimming removed 0 bases from V and 7 bases from J; junction bases left unmatched: 3. The CDR3 length is 14 residues. CDR1 and CDR2 (germline): SGHRS, YFSETQ. Sample: blood. V and J are TRBV5-1 and TRBJ2-2, with 7 bases identical to TRBD1. The TCR sequence derives from a woman aged 25 to 45 with Graves' hyperthyroidism that later progressed to Graves' ophthalmopathy. The CDR3 DNA reads TGCGCCAGCAGCTTGGCCGGGGACAGCGGGGAGCTGTTTTTT. Protein product: CASSLAGDSGELFF.